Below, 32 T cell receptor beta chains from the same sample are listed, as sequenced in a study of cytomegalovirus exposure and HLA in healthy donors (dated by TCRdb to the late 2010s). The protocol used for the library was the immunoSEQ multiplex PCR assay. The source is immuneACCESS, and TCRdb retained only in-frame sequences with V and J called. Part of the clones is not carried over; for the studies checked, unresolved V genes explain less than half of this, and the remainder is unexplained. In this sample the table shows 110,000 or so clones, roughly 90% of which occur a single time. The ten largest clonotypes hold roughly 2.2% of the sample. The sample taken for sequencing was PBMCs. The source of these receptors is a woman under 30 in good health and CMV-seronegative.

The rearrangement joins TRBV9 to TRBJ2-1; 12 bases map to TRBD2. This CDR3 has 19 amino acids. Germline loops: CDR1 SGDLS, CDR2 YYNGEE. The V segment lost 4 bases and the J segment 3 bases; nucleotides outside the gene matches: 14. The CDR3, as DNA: TGTGCCAGCAGCATCACCAGGGGTGCGACTAGCGGGAGCTACAATGAGCAGTTCTTC. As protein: CASSITRGATSGSYNEQFF.

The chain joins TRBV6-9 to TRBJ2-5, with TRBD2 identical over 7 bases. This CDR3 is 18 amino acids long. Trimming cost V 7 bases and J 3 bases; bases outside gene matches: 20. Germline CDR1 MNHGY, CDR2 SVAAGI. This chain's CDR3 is CASTDTFGLEVYKETQYF. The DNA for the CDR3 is TGTGCCAGCACCGACACTTTCGGACTAGAAGTCTATAAAGAGACCCAGTACTTC.

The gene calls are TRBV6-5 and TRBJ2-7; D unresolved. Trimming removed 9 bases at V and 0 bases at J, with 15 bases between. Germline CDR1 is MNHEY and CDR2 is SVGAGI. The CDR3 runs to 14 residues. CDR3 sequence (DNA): TGTGCCAGTGGCAGAACACAGCTCTCCTACGAGCAGTACTTC. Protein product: CASGRTQLSYEQYF.

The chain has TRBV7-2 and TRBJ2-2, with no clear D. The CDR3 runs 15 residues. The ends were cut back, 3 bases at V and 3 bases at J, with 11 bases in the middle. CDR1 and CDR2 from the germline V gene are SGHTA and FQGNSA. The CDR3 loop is CASSLGPSDTGELFF. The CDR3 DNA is TGTGCCAGCAGCTTGGGCCCGTCGGACACCGGGGAGCTGTTTTTT.

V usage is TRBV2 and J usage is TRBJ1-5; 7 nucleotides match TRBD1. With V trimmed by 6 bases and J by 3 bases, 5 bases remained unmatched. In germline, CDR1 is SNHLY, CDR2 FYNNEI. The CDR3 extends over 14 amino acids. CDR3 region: CASRLQGYNQPQHF. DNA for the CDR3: TGTGCCAGCAGGCTACAGGGGTACAATCAGCCCCAGCATTTT. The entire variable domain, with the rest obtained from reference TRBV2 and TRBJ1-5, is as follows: EPEVTQTPSHQVTQMGQEVILRCVPISNHLYFYWYRQILGQKVEFLVSFYNNEISEKSEIFDDQFSVERPDGSNFTLKIRSTKLEDSAMYFCASRLQGYNQPQHFGDGTRLSIL.

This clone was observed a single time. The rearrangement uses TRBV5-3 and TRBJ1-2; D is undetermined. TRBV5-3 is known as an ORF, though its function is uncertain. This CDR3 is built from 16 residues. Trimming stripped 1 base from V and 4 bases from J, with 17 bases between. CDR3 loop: CARSLMPTGGGYGYTF. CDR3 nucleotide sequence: TGTGCCAGAAGCTTGATGCCCACGGGAGGCGGCTATGGCTACACCTTC.

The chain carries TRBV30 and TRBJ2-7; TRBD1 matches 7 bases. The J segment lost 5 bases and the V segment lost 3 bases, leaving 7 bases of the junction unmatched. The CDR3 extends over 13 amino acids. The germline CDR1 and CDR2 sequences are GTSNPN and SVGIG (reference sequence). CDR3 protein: CAWSLKGAHEQYF. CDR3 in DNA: TGTGCCTGGAGCTTAAAGGGGGCGCACGAGCAGTACTTC. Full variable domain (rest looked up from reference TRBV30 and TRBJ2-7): SQTIHQWPATLVQPVGSPLSLECTVEGTSNPNLYWYRQAAGRGLQLLFYSVGIGQISSEVPQNLSASRPQDRQFILSSKKLLLSDSGFYLCAWSLKGAHEQYFGPGTRLTVT.

The CDR3 bases are TGTGCCAGCGGACAGAGAACCCCTGGGGCCAACGTCCTGACTTTC. Encoded protein: CASGQRTPGANVLTF. The rearrangement joins TRBV27 to TRBJ2-6; D might be TRBD1 (6 bases). The CDR3 sequence is 15 residues long. Germline CDR1 and CDR2: MNHEY and SMNVEV (reference sequence). Trimming removed 8 bases at V and 2 bases at J, with 13 bases between.

The CDR3 here is CASSSMTGGPETQYF. For the CDR3, the DNA is TGTGCCAGCAGCTCCATGACGGGGGGGCCGGAGACCCAGTACTTC. The chain employs TRBV13 and TRBJ2-5, with 8 bases aligning to TRBD2. The CDR3 contains 15 residues. V was clipped by 4 bases and J by 5 bases; unmatched bases: 9. The germline gives CDR1 PRHDT, CDR2 FYEKMQ (reference sequence).

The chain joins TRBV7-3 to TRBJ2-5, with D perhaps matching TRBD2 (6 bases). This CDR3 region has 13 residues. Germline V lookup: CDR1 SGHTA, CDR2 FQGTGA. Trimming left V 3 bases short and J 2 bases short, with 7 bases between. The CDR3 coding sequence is TGTGCCAGCAGCTTGGGGGGTCAAGAGACCCAGTACTTC. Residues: CASSLGGQETQYF.

In DNA form, the CDR3 reads TGTGCCAGCAGCGTACGATCGAGCGGGAGCCACGATGAGCAGTTCTTC. Translated: CASSVRSSGSHDEQFF. The rearrangement joins TRBV9 to TRBJ2-1; 8 nucleotides agree with TRBD2. The ends lost 1 base at V and 8 bases at J; junction bases unmatched: 11. This CDR3 comprises 16 residues. Germline loops: CDR1 SGDLS, CDR2 YYNGEE.

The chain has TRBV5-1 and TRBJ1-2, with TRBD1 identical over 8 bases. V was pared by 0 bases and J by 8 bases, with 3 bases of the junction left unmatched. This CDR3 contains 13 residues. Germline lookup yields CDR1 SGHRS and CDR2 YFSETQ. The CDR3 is CASSLGTGNGYTF. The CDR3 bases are TGCGCCAGCAGCTTGGGGACAGGGAACGGCTACACCTTC.

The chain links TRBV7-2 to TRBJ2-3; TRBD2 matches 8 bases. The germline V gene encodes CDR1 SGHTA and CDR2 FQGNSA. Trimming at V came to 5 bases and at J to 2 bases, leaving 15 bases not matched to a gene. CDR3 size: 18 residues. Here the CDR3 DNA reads TGTGCCAGCAGCCCGGTGAGGGGCGGGGGGCCACTCACAGATACGCAGTATTTT. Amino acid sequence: CASSPVRGGGPLTDTQYF.

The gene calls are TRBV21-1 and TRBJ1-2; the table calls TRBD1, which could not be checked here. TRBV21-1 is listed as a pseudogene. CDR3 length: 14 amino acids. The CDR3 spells CASIPPGDRCGYTF. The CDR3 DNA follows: TGTGCCAGCATCCCGCCCGGTGACAGATGCGGCTACACCTTC.

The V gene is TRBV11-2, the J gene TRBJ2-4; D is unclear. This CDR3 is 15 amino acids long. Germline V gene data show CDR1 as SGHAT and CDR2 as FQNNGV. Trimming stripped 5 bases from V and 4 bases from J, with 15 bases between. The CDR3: CASSPQRDIKNIQYF. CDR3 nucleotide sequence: TGTGCCAGCAGCCCACAGAGAGACATTAAAAACATTCAGTACTTC.

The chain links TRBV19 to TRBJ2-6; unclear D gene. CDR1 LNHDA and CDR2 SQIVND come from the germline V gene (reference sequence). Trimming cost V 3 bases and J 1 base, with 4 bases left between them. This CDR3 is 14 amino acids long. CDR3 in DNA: TGTGCCAGTAGTATCCTTTCTGGGGCCAACGTCCTGACTTTC. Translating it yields CASSILSGANVLTF.

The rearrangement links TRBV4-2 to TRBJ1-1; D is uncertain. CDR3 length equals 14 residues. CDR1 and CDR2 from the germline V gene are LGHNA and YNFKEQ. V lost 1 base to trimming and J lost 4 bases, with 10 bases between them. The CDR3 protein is CASSQGEEGTEAFF. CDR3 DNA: TGTGCCAGCAGCCAAGGAGAGGAGGGCACTGAAGCTTTCTTT.

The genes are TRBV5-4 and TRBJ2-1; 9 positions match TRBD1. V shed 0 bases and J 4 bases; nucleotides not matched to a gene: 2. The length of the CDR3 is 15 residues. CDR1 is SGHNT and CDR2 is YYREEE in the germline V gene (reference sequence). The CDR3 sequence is CASSLDRGPYNEQFF. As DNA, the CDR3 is TGTGCCAGCAGCTTGGACAGGGGGCCTTACAATGAGCAGTTCTTC.

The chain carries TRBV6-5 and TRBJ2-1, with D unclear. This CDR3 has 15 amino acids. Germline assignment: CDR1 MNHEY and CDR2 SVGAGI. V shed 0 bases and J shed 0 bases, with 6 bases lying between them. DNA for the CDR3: TGTGCCAGCAGTTACTCAGAGTCCTCCTACAATGAGCAGTTCTTC. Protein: CASSYSESSYNEQFF.

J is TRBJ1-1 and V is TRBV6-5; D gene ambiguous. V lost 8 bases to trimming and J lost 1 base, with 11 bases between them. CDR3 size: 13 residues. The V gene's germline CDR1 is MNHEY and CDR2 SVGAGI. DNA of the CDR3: TGTGCCAGCTATACGATTAGGAACACTGAAGCTTTCTTT. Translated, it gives CASYTIRNTEAFF.

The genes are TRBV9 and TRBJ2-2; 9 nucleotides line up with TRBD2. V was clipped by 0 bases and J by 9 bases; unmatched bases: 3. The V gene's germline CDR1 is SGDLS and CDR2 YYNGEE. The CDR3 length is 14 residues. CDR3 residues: CASSVVAGDRELFF. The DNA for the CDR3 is TGTGCCAGCAGCGTAGTAGCGGGAGATCGGGAGCTGTTTTTT.

The CDR3 DNA is TGCAGCGTCCTTGAGCCCGGGACAGGGAACAATGAGCAGTTCTTC. This encodes CSVLEPGTGNNEQFF. The chain carries TRBV29-1 and TRBJ2-1; TRBD1 matches at 9 bases. This CDR3 is 15 amino acids long. The V gene end was trimmed by 6 bases and the J gene end by 5 bases; junction bases not matched to a gene: 11. Germline lookup yields CDR1 SQVTM and CDR2 ANQGSEA.

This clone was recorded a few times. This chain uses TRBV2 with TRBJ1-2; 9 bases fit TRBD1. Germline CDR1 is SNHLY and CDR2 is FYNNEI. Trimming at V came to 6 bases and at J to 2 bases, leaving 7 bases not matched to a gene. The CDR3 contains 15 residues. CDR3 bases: TGTGCCAGCAGGGAGGACAGGGGTCAAAACTATGGCTACACCTTC. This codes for CASREDRGQNYGYTF.

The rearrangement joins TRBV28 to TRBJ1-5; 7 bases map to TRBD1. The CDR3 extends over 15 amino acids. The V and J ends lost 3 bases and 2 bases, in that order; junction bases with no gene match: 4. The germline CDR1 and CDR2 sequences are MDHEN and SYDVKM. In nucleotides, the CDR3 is TGTGCCAGCAGTTTCCCAACAGGGGGCAATCAGCCCCAGCATTTT. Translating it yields CASSFPTGGNQPQHF.

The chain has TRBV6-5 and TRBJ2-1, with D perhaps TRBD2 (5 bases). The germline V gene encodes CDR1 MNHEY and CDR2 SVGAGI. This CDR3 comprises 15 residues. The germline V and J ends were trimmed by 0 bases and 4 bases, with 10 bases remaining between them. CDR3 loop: CASSYSGDKYNEQFF. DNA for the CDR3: TGTGCCAGCAGTTACTCGGGAGACAAATACAATGAGCAGTTCTTC.

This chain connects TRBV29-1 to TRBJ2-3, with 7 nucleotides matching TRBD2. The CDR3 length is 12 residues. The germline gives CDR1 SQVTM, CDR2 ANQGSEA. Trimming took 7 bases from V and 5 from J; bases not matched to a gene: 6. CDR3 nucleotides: TGCAGCGCCTATCCGGGGGGAGATACGCAGTATTTT. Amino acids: CSAYPGGDTQYF.

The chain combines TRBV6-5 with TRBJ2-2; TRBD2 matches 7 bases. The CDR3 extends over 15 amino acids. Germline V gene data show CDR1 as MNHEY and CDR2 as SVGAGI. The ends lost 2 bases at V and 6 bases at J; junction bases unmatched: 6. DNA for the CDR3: TGTGCCAGCAGTTACGGGGGGGTCCGGGCCGGGGAGCTGTTTTTT. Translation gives CASSYGGVRAGELFF.

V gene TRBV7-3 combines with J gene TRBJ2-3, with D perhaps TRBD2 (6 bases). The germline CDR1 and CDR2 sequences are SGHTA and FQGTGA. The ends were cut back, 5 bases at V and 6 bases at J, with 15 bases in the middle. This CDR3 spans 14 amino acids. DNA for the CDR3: TGTGCCAGCAGCCGTCGACTAGTATCGGATACGCAGTATTTT. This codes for CASSRRLVSDTQYF. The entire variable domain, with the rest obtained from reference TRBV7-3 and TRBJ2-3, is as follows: GAGVSQTPSNKVTEKGKYVELRCDPISGHTALYWYRQSLGQGPEFLIYFQGTGAADDSGLPNDRFFAVRPEGSVSTLKIQRTERGDSAVYLCASSRRLVSDTQYFGPGTRLTVL.

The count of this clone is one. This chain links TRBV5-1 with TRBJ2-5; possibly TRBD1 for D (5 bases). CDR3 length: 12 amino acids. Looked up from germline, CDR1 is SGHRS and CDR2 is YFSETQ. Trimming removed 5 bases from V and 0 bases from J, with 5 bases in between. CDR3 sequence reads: CASRDNQETQYF. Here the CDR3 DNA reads TGCGCCAGCAGGGACAACCAAGAGACCCAGTACTTC.

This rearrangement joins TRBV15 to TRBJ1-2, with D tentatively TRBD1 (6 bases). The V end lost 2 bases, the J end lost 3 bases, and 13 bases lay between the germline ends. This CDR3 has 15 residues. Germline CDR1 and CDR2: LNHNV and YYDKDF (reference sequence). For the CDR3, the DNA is TGTGCCACCAGCAGAACTGGACAGTTTTACTATGGCTACACCTTC. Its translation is CATSRTGQFYYGYTF.

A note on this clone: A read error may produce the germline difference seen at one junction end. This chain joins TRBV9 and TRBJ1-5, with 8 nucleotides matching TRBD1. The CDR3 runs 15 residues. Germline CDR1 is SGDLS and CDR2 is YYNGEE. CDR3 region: CASTLGTGRKQPQHF. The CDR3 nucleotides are TGTGCCAGCACCCTAGGGACAGGTCGCAAACAGCCCCAGCATTTT.

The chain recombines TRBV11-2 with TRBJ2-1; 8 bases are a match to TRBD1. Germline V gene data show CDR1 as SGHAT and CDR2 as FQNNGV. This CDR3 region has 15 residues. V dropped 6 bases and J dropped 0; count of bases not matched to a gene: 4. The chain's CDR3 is CASSLTGGSYNEQFF. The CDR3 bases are TGTGCCAGCAGTCTTACAGGGGGCTCCTACAATGAGCAGTTCTTC. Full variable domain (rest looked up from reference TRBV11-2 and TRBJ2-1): EAGVAQSPRYKIIEKRQSVAFWCNPISGHATLYWYQQILGQGPKLLIQFQNNGVVDDSQLPKDRFSAERLKGVDSTLKIQPAKLEDSAVYLCASSLTGGSYNEQFFGPGTRLTVL.